These 16 T cell receptor beta chains were all obtained from the same sample, sequenced in a study of cytomegalovirus exposure and HLA in healthy donors (dated 2017 in TCRdb). The protocol used for the library was the immunoSEQ multiplex PCR assay. For the multiplex PCR, a mixture combining 60 forward primers for TCR Vbeta segments and 13 reverse primers for TCR Jbeta segments was used. TCRdb took this table from immuneACCESS and kept in-frame rearrangements with V and J called. Such tables lack part of the clones; where checked against another copy, unresolved V genes explain under half of the gap, and the rest is unexplained. This sample lists about 160,000 clones; around four fifths were detected once. The biggest ten clones account for 1.5% to 2% of the sample. Sequencing was done on a sample of PBMCs. Receptor source: a man aged 18 to 30 in good health and CMV-seronegative.

This sequence joins TRBV12-5 and TRBJ2-3; possibly TRBD2 for D (5 bases). The V end lost 2 bases, the J end lost 5 bases, and 26 bases lay between the germline ends. The CDR3 has 19 amino acids. The germline CDR1 and CDR2 sequences are LGHNT and FRNRAP. The chain's CDR3 is CASGLPPPRQPGGIDTQYF. CDR3 bases: TGTGCTAGTGGTTTGCCCCCGCCGCGGCAGCCAGGAGGTATAGATACGCAGTATTTT.

The genes are TRBV28 and TRBJ2-7; TRBD1 is a possible D gene (6 bases). The CDR3 contains 15 residues. Trimming left V 7 bases short and J 3 bases short, with 19 bases between. Germline CDR1 reads MDHEN; CDR2 reads SYDVKM. For the CDR3, the DNA is TGTGCCAGCACCCCAGGGGATGGACGGTTCTACGAGCAGTACTTC. Encoded protein: CASTPGDGRFYEQYF.

The CDR3 nucleotides read TGTGCCAGCAGCTTAGGGGCAGGGGGCGCTTATGGCTACACCTTC. It translates to CASSLGAGGAYGYTF. The chain has TRBV7-6 and TRBJ1-2; 8 nucleotides line up with TRBD1. The CDR3 covers 15 residues. Per germline, CDR1 SGHVS and CDR2 FNYEAQ. V was clipped by 1 base and J by 5 bases; unmatched bases: 6.

The chain is built from TRBV4-1 and TRBJ2-7; tentative D call: TRBD1 (5 bases). CDR3 length equals 12 residues. Germline CDR1 MGHRA, CDR2 YSYEKL. The V end lost 4 bases, the J end lost 4 bases, and 8 bases lay between the germline ends. The chain's CDR3 is CASSPQGYEQYF. Written as DNA, the CDR3 is TGCGCCAGCAGCCCGCAGGGTTACGAGCAGTACTTC.

This clone was found a few times. In the same sample, other DNA sequences code for this CDR3. The chain couples TRBV5-1 to TRBJ2-5; D possibly corresponds to TRBD1 (5 bases). V was cut by 0 bases and J by 3 bases, with 6 bases left in between. This CDR3 spans 13 amino acids. Germline CDR1 is SGHRS and CDR2 is YFSETQ. The CDR3 protein is CASSLGREETQYF. The DNA for the CDR3 is TGCGCCAGCAGCTTGGGCAGGGAAGAGACCCAGTACTTC.

The rearrangement links TRBV2 to TRBJ2-4, with a tentative D call TRBD1 (5 bases). V gave up 1 base and J gave up 6 bases, with 10 bases separating them. Germline CDR1 and CDR2: SNHLY and FYNNEI. This CDR3 has 14 residues. The CDR3 nucleotides are TGTGCCAGCAGTGAAGAGGCAGGGTCAAACATTCAGTACTTC. Encoded protein: CASSEEAGSNIQYF. Based on the CDR3 plus reference TRBV2 and TRBJ2-4, the full variable domain is EPEVTQTPSHQVTQMGQEVILRCVPISNHLYFYWYRQILGQKVEFLVSFYNNEISEKSEIFDDQFSVERPDGSNFTLKIRSTKLEDSAMYFCASSEEAGSNIQYFGAGTRLSVL.

CDR3 DNA sequence: TGTGCCAGTAGTACCGGACTTGTGCCTGAAGCTTTCTTT. Its translation: CASSTGLVPEAFF. The V call is TRBV19, the J call TRBJ1-1; D is unresolved. With 4 bases removed from V and 6 bases from J, the gap between germline ends came to 12 bases. CDR1 LNHDA and CDR2 SQIVND come from the germline V gene (reference sequence). The length of the CDR3 is 13 residues.

The genes are TRBV4-3 and TRBJ2-3; TRBD2 agrees at 7 bases. J gave up 4 bases and V 0 bases, and 7 bases lay outside the gene matches. There are 16 residues in the CDR3. Germline loops: CDR1 LGHNA, CDR2 YSLEER. The CDR3 nucleotides read TGCGCCAGCAGCCAAGATGTCGGCGGGAGCGCAGATACGCAGTATTTT. It specifies CASSQDVGGSADTQYF.

V and J are TRBV7-9 and TRBJ2-3; 8 nucleotides align to TRBD2. V lost 5 bases and J lost 0; bases outside the gene matches: 4. The germline gives CDR1 SEHNR, CDR2 FQNEAQ (reference sequence). This CDR3 contains 15 residues. The CDR3 is CASSPGGGSTDTQYF. The CDR3 DNA is TGTGCCAGCAGCCCCGGCGGGGGGAGCACAGATACGCAGTATTTT.

The chain uses TRBV19 and TRBJ1-2; weak D call: TRBD1 (6 bases). Trimming shortened V by 11 bases and J by 5 bases, and 12 bases separated the two germline ends. The CDR3 length is 11 residues. CDR1 is LNHDA and CDR2 is SQIVND in the germline V gene (reference sequence). CDR3 in amino acids: CAVGHPYGYTF. The CDR3 DNA follows: TGTGCCGTGGGACACCCTTATGGCTACACCTTC.

J is TRBJ2-7 and V is TRBV5-1; 8 nucleotides match TRBD1. Germline values: CDR1 SGHRS, CDR2 YFSETQ. The CDR3 runs to 15 residues. V shed 4 bases and J 1 base; nucleotides not matched to a gene: 7. CDR3 sequence reads: CASSGRTGSSYEQYF. DNA of the CDR3: TGCGCCAGCAGCGGAAGGACAGGGAGTTCCTACGAGCAGTACTTC. Complete variable domain (other parts from reference TRBV5-1 and TRBJ2-7): KAGVTQTPRYLIKTRGQQVTLSCSPISGHRSVSWYQQTPGQGLQFLFEYFSETQRNKGNFPGRFSGRQFSNSRSEMNVSTLELGDSALYLCASSGRTGSSYEQYFGPGTRLTVT.

V and J are TRBV19 and TRBJ1-4, with D possibly being TRBD1 (6 bases). V shed 8 bases and J shed 0 bases, with 13 bases lying between them. The CDR3 is made up of 15 amino acids. Germline values: CDR1 LNHDA, CDR2 SQIVND (reference sequence). DNA for the CDR3: TGTGCCAGTGGCGCGGCAGGGGCAACTAATGAAAAACTGTTTTTT. Amino acid sequence: CASGAAGATNEKLFF.

In the case of this clone: The missing conserved phenylalanine or tryptophan at the end of this CDR3 makes a read error likely. This CDR3 is CASSWTGANEKLFL. DNA of the CDR3: TGTGCCAGCAGCTGGACAGGGGCTAATGAAAAACTGTTTTTG. This sequence joins TRBV5-6 and TRBJ1-4; 9 bases are a match to TRBD1. The V segment lost 3 bases and the J segment 3 bases; nucleotides outside the gene matches: 0. CDR3 length: 14 amino acids. CDR1 and CDR2 (germline): SGHDT, YYEEEE.

The chain carries TRBV11-2 and TRBJ1-1; 8 bases line up with TRBD1. CDR1 SGHAT and CDR2 FQNNGV come from the germline V gene. The ends lost 4 bases at V and 2 bases at J; junction bases unmatched: 6. This CDR3 spans 15 amino acids. CDR3 loop: CASSSQGAGNTEAFF. The DNA of the CDR3 is TGTGCCAGCAGCTCCCAGGGGGCAGGAAACACTGAAGCTTTCTTT.

The gene calls are TRBV2 and TRBJ1-1; 10 positions match TRBD1. CDR3 size: 12 residues. Germline V CDR1 and CDR2: SNHLY, FYNNEI. V was pared by 8 bases and J by 4 bases, with 1 base of the junction left unmatched. The CDR3 DNA reads TGTGCCAGCGGGACAGGGGCCACTGAAGCTTTCTTT. Protein sequence: CASGTGATEAFF.

This clone occurred a few times. The CDR3 coding sequence is TGTGCCAGCAGTTTAGGACAGGGAAACGAGCAGTACTTC. Encoded protein: CASSLGQGNEQYF. The chain employs TRBV28 and TRBJ2-7, with 8 bases aligning to TRBD1. The V and J ends lost 2 bases and 5 bases, in that order; junction bases with no gene match: 2. The CDR3 spans 13 residues. The germline CDR1 and CDR2 sequences are MDHEN and SYDVKM. Full variable domain (outside the CDR3, taken from reference TRBV28 and TRBJ2-7): DVKVTQSSRYLVKRTGEKVFLECVQDMDHENMFWYRQDPGLGLRLIYFSYDVKMKEKGDIPEGYSVSREKKERFSLILESASTNQTSMYLCASSLGQGNEQYFGPGTRLTVT.